The 18 T cell receptor beta chains given below trace back to one sample, sequenced in a study of T cell responses to AZD1222 COVID-19 vaccine. Profiling relied on immunoSEQ multiplex PCR, and the TCRdb table lists in-frame clones only, not all of them. The table includes about 140,000 clones, almost 95% detected once. This specimen was peripheral blood, taken 28 days after the second AZD1222 dose. Receptors originate from an adult who received the AZD1222 COVID-19 vaccine.

The chain has TRBV3-1 (or the pseudogene TRBV3-2) and TRBJ2-1; D remains unclear. The CDR3 contains 15 residues. The germline gives CDR1 LGHDT, CDR2 YNNKEL (reference sequence). The V and J ends lost 3 bases and 3 bases respectively, with 12 bases between them. The chain's CDR3 is CASSHLGARYNEQFF. In DNA, the CDR3 is TGTGCCAGCAGCCATCTTGGAGCCCGCTACAATGAGCAGTTCTTC.

A single count supports this clone. V usage is TRBV28 and J usage is TRBJ2-1, with 7 bases lining up with TRBD2. Germline V lookup: CDR1 MDHEN, CDR2 SYDVKM. V was pared by 7 bases and J by 0 bases, with 6 bases of the junction left unmatched. This CDR3 region has 15 residues. The CDR3 region has the DNA TGTGCCAGCACTAGCGGCTTGAGCTCCTACAATGAGCAGTTCTTC. This translates into CASTSGLSSYNEQFF.

The chain combines TRBV2 with TRBJ1-3; D uncertain. Deletions cut 0 bases from V and 0 bases from J, with 6 bases between. The germline gives CDR1 SNHLY, CDR2 FYNNEI. CDR3 length: 15 amino acids. This CDR3 is CASSEAGVSGNTIYF. The CDR3 DNA sequence: TGTGCCAGCAGTGAAGCCGGAGTCTCTGGAAACACCATATATTTT.

V usage is TRBV6-6 and J usage is TRBJ1-5, with TRBD1 identical over 11 bases. The CDR3 extends over 16 amino acids. Germline V gene data show CDR1 as MNHNY and CDR2 as SVGAGI (reference sequence). Germline trimming cut 2 bases from V and 5 bases from J; bases unmatched to any gene: 5. The CDR3 reads CASSYLRTGGDQPQHF. Here the CDR3 DNA reads TGTGCCAGCAGTTACCTACGGACAGGGGGCGATCAGCCCCAGCATTTT.

The chain is built from TRBV2 and TRBJ2-2; 7 bases map to TRBD1. The CDR3 extends over 14 amino acids. V was clipped by 3 bases and J by 7 bases; unmatched bases: 5. Germline V gene lookup returns CDR1 SNHLY and CDR2 FYNNEI. The CDR3 region is CASSERQGIGELFF. The CDR3 DNA sequence: TGTGCCAGCAGTGAGCGACAGGGCATCGGGGAGCTGTTTTTT.

This chain links TRBV15 with TRBJ1-1, with 12 positions matching TRBD1. Losses at the gene ends were 3 bases for V and 1 base for J; bases not matched to a gene: 0. This CDR3 spans 15 amino acids. The germline V gene has CDR1 LNHNV and CDR2 YYDKDF (reference sequence). The CDR3 reads CATSRGQGANTEAFF. The CDR3 DNA follows: TGTGCCACCAGCAGGGGACAGGGGGCGAACACTGAAGCTTTCTTT.

This clone was counted a few times. The chain links TRBV7-9 to TRBJ2-1, with D possibly being TRBD1 (6 bases). The germline CDR1 and CDR2 sequences are SEHNR and FQNEAQ (reference sequence). The CDR3 consists of 14 residues. The ends were cut back, 8 bases at V and 2 bases at J, with 13 bases in the middle. The DNA of the CDR3 is TGTGCCAGCTCAAGGGGGAGTCCCTACAATGAGCAGTTCTTC. Protein: CASSRGSPYNEQFF.

This chain uses TRBV3-1 (or the pseudogene TRBV3-2) with TRBJ2-1, with TRBD2 matching 8 bases. Germline V CDR1 and CDR2: LGHDT, YNNKEL (reference sequence). V dropped 1 base and J dropped 15; count of bases not matched to a gene: 17. The CDR3 totals 16 residues. CDR3 DNA sequence: TGTGCCAGCAGCCAAGTGGCCCGGGGCCCCGGGACTAGACGGTTCTTC. Its translation: CASSQVARGPGTRRFF.

The chain uses TRBV29-1 and TRBJ1-1; 7 bases are a match to TRBD1. The CDR3 has 13 residues. Unmatched junction bases numbered 6, after V lost 7 bases and J lost 1 base. CDR1 SQVTM and CDR2 ANQGSEA come from the germline V gene. CDR3 amino acids: CSAQGGPNTEAFF. The CDR3 DNA reads as TGCAGCGCTCAGGGGGGCCCGAACACTGAAGCTTTCTTT.

V usage is TRBV3-1 (or the pseudogene TRBV3-2) and J usage is TRBJ2-1, with TRBD2 as a possible D gene (6 bases). The germline V gene has CDR1 LGHDT and CDR2 YNNKEL (reference sequence). The germline V and J ends were trimmed by 0 bases and 0 bases, with 9 bases remaining between them. The CDR3 is 16 amino acids. The CDR3 DNA follows: TGTGCCAGCAGCCAAGATCCCGGGAGCTCCTACAATGAGCAGTTCTTC. Amino acid sequence: CASSQDPGSSYNEQFF.

J is TRBJ1-4 and V is TRBV9, with a tentative D call TRBD1 (5 bases). Germline-derived CDR1 and CDR2 are SGDLS and YYNGEE. The CDR3 is 14 amino acids. Trimming stripped 4 bases from V and 5 bases from J, with 12 bases between. Written as DNA, the CDR3 is TGTGCCAGCAGCCGACCTGGGGGAAATGAAAAACTGTTTTTT. It codes for CASSRPGGNEKLFF. The full variable domain, with the rest looked up from reference TRBV9 and TRBJ1-4, is DSGVTQTPKHLITATGQRVTLRCSPRSGDLSVYWYQQSLDQGLQFLIQYYNGEERAKGNILERFSAQQFPDLHSELNLSSLELGDSALYFCASSRPGGNEKLFFGSGTQLSVL.

The chain employs TRBV27 and TRBJ1-6; D remains ambiguous. Trimming shortened V by 2 bases and J by 7 bases, and 15 bases separated the two germline ends. From germline, CDR1 is MNHEY and CDR2 SMNVEV (reference sequence). There are 16 residues in the CDR3. The chain's CDR3 is CASSLLREPGNSPLHF. CDR3 nucleotide sequence: TGTGCCAGCAGTTTACTCCGGGAGCCTGGAAATTCACCCCTCCACTTT.

The rearrangement uses TRBV11-2 and TRBJ2-5; TRBD2 is a possible D gene (5 bases). This CDR3 is built from 14 residues. In germline, CDR1 is SGHAT, CDR2 FQNNGV. Trimming took 3 bases from V and 7 from J, leaving 15 bases between them. CDR3 nucleotide sequence: TGTGCCAGCAGCTTGGAGGTCCGCCCGGCGACCCAGTACTTC. Protein product: CASSLEVRPATQYF.

The CDR3 DNA sequence: TGCGCCAGCAGTGAGTCTGGCAGGAGGGTATGGAGCACTGAAGCTTTCTTT. Its protein product is CASSESGRRVWSTEAFF. The chain has TRBV10-1 and TRBJ1-1; D is undetermined. V was clipped by 0 bases and J by 4 bases, with 18 bases between them. CDR3 size: 17 residues. CDR1 is WNHNN and CDR2 is SYGVQD in the germline V gene (reference sequence).

In regard to this clone: Relative to the germline gene, one junction end is altered; a read error may explain this. The chain is built from TRBV7-9 and TRBJ2-3; 12 bases match TRBD2. Germline V gene data show CDR1 as SEHNR and CDR2 as FQNEAQ (reference sequence). This CDR3 has 15 amino acids. CDR3 sequence (DNA): TGTGCCAGCAGCCTAGCGGGAGGGCCGACAGATACGCAGTATTTT. This gives the protein CASSLAGGPTDTQYF.

The chain employs TRBV7-2 and TRBJ2-7; tentative D call: TRBD2 (6 bases). CDR1 and CDR2 (germline): SGHTA, FQGNSA. This CDR3 has 14 amino acids. The V gene lost 1 base and the J gene lost 3 bases, with 10 bases spanning the gap. The CDR3: CASSLGGRNYEQYF. The CDR3 DNA reads TGTGCCAGCAGCTTAGGAGGGAGGAACTACGAGCAGTACTTC.

A note on this clone: At one end the junction does not follow the germline gene, possibly because of a read error. The gene calls are TRBV29-1 and TRBJ2-3; D gene uncertain. Germline-derived CDR1 and CDR2 are SQVTM and ANQGSEA. The CDR3 totals 19 residues. The CDR3 DNA sequence: TGCAGCGTCGAAGACCGTCTAATTTTAATCTCTACTAGCACAGATACGCAGTATTTT. This gives the protein CSVEDRLILISTSTDTQYF.

The rearrangement links TRBV3-1 (or the pseudogene TRBV3-2) to TRBJ1-2, with D possibly matching TRBD1 (5 bases). Germline CDR1 and CDR2: LGHDT and YNNKEL (reference sequence). The V gene lost 1 base and the J gene lost 7 bases, with 10 bases spanning the gap. This CDR3 has 13 amino acids. The CDR3 loop is CASSQVGAGGYTF. The CDR3 region has the DNA TGTGCCAGCAGCCAAGTTGGGGCTGGTGGCTACACCTTC.